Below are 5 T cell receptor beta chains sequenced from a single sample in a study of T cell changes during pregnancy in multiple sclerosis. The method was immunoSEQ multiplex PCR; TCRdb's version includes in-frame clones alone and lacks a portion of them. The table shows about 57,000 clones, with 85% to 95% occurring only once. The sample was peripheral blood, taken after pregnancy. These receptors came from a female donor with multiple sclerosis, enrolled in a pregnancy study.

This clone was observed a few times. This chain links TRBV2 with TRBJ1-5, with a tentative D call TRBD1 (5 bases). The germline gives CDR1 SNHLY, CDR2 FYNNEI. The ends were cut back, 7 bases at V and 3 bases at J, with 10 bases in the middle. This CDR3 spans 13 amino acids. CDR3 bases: TGTGCCAGCAAATCGACAGTCAATCAGCCCCAGCATTTT. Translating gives CASKSTVNQPQHF.

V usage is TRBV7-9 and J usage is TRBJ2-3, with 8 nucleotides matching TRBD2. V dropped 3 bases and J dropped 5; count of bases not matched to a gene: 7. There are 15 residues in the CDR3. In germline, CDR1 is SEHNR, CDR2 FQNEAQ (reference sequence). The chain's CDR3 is CASSFDGRAGDTQYF. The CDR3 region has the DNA TGTGCCAGCAGCTTCGACGGGAGGGCAGGAGATACGCAGTATTTT.

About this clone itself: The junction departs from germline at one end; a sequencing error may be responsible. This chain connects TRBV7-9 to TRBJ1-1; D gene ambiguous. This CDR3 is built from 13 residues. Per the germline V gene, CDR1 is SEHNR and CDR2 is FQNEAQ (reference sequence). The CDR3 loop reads CASGLATSTEAFF. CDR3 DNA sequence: TGTGCCAGCGGCTTAGCAACGAGCACTGAAGCTTTCTTT.

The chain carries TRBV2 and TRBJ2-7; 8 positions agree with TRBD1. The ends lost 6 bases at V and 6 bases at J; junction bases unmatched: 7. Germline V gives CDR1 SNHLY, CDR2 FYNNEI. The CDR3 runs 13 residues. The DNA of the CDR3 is TGTGCCAGCAGGGAGACAGGGGTCCCCGAGCAGTACTTC. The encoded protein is CASRETGVPEQYF. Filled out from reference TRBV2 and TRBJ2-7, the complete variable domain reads EPEVTQTPSHQVTQMGQEVILRCVPISNHLYFYWYRQILGQKVEFLVSFYNNEISEKSEIFDDQFSVERPDGSNFTLKIRSTKLEDSAMYFCASRETGVPEQYFGPGTRLTVT.

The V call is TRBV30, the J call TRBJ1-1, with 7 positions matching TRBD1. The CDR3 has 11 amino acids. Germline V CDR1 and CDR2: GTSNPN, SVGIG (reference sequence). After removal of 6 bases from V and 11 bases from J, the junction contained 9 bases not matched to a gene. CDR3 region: CACNRQGQAFF. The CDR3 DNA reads TGTGCCTGTAATCGACAGGGTCAGGCTTTCTTT.